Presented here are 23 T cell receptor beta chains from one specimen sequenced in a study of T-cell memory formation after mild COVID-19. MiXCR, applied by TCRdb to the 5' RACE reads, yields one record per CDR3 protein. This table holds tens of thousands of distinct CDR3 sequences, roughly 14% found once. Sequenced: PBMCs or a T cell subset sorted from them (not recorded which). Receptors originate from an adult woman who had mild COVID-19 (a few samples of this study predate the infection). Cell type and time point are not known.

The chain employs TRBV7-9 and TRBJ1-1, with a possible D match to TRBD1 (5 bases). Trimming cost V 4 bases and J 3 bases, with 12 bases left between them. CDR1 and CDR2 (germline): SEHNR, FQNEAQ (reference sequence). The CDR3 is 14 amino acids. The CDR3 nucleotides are TGTGCCAGCAGCTCGACAGTGAGGGACACTGAAGCTTTCTTT. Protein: CASSSTVRDTEAFF.

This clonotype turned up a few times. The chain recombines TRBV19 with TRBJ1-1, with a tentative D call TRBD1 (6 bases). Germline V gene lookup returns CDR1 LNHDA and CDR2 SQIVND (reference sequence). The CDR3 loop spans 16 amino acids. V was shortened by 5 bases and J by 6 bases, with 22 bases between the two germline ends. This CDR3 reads CASSWGPGSAAPEAFF. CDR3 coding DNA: TGTGCCAGTAGTTGGGGGCCCGGGAGTGCTGCTCCTGAAGCTTTCTTT.

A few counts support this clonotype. CDR3 in amino acids: CSARSRDTGELFF. As DNA, the CDR3 is TGCAGTGCTAGGTCCCGAGACACCGGGGAGCTGTTTTTT. The chain employs TRBV20-1 and TRBJ2-2; D unresolved. V was clipped by 3 bases and J by 3 bases, with 8 bases between them. This CDR3 spans 13 amino acids. Germline assignment: CDR1 DFQATT and CDR2 SNEGSKA (reference sequence).

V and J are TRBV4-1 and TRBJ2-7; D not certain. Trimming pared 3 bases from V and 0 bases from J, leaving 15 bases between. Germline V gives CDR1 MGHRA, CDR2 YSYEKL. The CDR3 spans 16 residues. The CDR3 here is CASSHSSPSSSYEQYF. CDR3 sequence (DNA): TGCGCCAGCAGCCACTCTTCACCCTCGAGCTCCTACGAGCAGTACTTC.

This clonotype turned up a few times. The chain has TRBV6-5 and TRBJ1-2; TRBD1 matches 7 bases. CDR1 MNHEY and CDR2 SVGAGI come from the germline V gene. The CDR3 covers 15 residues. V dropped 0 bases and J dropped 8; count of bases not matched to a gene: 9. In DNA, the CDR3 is TGTGCCAGCAGTTACTCTCCACGACAGGGTATCGGCTACACCTTC. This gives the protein CASSYSPRQGIGYTF.

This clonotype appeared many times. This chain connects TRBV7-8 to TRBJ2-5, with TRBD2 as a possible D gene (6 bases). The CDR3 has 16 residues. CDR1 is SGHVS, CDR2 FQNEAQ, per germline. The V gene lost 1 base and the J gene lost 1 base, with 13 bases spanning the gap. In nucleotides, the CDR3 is TGTGCCAGCAGCTTAGGAGTAGCGGAACTCCAAGAGACCCAGTACTTC. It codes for CASSLGVAELQETQYF.

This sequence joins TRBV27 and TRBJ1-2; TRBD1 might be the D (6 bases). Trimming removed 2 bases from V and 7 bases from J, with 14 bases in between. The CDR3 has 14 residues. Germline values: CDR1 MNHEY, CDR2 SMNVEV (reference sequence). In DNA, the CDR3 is TGTGCCAGCAGTTTAACGCCCGCAGGGGTTGGCTACACCTTC. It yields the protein CASSLTPAGVGYTF.

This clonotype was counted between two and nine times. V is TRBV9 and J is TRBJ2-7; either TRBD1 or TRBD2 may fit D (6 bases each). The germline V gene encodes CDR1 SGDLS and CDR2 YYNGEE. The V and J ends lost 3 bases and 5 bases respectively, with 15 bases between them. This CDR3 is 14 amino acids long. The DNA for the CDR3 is TGTGCCAGCAGCGCCGCCGGGGGCTCGGACGAGCAGTACTTC. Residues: CASSAAGGSDEQYF.

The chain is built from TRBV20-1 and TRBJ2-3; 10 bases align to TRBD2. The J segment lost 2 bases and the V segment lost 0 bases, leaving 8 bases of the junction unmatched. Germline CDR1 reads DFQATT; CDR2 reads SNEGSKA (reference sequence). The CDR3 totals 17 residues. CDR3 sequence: CSARDPLLAGITDTQYF. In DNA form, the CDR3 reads TGCAGTGCTAGAGATCCCCTACTAGCGGGGATCACAGATACGCAGTATTTT.

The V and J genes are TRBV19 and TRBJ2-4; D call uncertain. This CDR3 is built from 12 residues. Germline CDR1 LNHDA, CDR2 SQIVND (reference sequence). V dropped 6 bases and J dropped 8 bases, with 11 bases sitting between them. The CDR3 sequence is CASRESGDIQYF. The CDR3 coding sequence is TGTGCCAGTAGGGAGTCTGGGGACATTCAGTACTTC. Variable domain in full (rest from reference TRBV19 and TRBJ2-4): DGGITQSPKYLFRKEGQNVTLSCEQNLNHDAMYWYRQDPGQGLRLIYYSQIVNDFQKGDIAEGYSVSREKKESFPLTVTSAQKNPTAFYLCASRESGDIQYFGAGTRLSVL.

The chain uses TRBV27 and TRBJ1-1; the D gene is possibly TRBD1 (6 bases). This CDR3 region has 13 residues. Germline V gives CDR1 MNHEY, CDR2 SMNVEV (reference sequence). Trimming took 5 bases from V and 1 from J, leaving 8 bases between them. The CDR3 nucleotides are TGTGCCAGCAGTAAGGGACAGAACACTGAAGCTTTCTTT. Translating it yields CASSKGQNTEAFF.

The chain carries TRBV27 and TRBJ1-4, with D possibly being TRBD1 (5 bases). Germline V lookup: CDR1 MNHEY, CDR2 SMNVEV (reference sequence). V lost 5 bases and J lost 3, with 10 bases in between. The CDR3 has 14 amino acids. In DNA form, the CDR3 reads TGTGCCAGCAGTCATACAGGTCCTAATGAAAAACTGTTTTTT. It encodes CASSHTGPNEKLFF. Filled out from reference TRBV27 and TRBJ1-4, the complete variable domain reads EAQVTQNPRYLITVTGKKLTVTCSQNMNHEYMSWYRQDPGLGLRQIYYSMNVEVTDKGDVPEGYKVSRKEKRNFPLILESPSPNQTSLYFCASSHTGPNEKLFFGSGTQLSVL.

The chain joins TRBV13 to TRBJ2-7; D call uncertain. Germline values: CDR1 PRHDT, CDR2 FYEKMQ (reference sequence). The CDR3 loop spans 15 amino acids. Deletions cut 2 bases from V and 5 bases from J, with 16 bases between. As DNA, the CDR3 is TGTGCCAGCAGCTTATCAGTAGTTCCACGGGACGAGCAGTACTTC. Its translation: CASSLSVVPRDEQYF. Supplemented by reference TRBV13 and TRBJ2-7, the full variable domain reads AAGVIQSPRHLIKEKRETATLKCYPIPRHDTVYWYQQGPGQDPQFLISFYEKMQSDKGSIPDRFSAQQFSDYHSELNMSSLELGDSALYFCASSLSVVPRDEQYFGPGTRLTVT.

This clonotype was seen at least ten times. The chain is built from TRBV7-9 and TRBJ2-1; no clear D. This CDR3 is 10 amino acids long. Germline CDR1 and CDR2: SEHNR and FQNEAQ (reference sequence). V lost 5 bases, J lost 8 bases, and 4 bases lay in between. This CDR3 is CASSLHEQFF. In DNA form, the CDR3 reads TGTGCCAGCAGCCTCCATGAGCAGTTCTTC.

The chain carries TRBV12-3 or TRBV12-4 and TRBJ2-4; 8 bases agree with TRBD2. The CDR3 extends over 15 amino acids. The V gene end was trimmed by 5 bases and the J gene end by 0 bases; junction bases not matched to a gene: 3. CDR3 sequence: CASSRGGSAKNIQYF. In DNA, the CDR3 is TGTGCCAGCAGTCGGGGGGGCTCAGCCAAAAACATTCAGTACTTC.

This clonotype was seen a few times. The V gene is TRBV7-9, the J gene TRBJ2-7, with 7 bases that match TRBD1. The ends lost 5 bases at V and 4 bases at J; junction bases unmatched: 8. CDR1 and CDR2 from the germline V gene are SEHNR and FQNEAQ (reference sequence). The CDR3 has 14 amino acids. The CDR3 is CASSQTGAAYEQYF. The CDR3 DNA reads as TGTGCCAGCAGCCAAACAGGGGCCGCATACGAGCAGTACTTC.

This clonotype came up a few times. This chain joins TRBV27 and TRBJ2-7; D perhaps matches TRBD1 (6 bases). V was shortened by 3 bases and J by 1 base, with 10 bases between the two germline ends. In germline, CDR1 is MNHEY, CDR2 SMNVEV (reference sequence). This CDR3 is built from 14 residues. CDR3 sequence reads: CASSFSQGSYEQYF. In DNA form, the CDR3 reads TGTGCCAGCAGTTTTTCACAGGGTTCCTACGAGCAGTACTTC.

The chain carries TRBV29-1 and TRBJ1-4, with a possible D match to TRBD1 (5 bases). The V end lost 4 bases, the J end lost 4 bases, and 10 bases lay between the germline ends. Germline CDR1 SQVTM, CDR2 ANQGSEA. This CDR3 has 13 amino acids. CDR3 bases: TGCAGCGTTGGGAGGGGCCTTAATGAAAAACTGTTTTTT. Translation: CSVGRGLNEKLFF.

CDR3 loop: CAGGRRANEAFF. In DNA, the CDR3 is TGTGCCGGCGGACGGAGGGCGAATGAAGCTTTCTTT. The chain uses TRBV2 and TRBJ1-1, with D unclear. In germline, CDR1 is SNHLY, CDR2 FYNNEI. This CDR3 region has 12 residues. Trimming pared 11 bases from V and 7 bases from J, leaving 17 bases between.

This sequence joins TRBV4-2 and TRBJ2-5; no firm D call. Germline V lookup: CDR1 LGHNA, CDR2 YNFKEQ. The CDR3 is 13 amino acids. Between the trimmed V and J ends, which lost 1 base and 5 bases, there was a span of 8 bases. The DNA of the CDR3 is TGTGCCAGCAGCCAAGGTTACGGGGAGACCCAGTACTTC. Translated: CASSQGYGETQYF.

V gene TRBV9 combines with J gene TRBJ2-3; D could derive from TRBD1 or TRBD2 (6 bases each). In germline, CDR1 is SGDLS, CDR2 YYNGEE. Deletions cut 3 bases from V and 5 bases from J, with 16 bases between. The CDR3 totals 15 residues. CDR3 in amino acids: CASSEGGGGVDTQYF. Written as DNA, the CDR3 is TGTGCCAGCAGCGAGGGGGGCGGAGGGGTAGATACGCAGTATTTT.

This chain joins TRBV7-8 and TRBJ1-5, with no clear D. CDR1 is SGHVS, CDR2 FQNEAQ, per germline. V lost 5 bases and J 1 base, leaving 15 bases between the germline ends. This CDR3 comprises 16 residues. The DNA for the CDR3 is TGTGCCAGCAGCCTCCTGGACGGACGAAGCAATCAGCCCCAGCATTTT. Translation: CASSLLDGRSNQPQHF.

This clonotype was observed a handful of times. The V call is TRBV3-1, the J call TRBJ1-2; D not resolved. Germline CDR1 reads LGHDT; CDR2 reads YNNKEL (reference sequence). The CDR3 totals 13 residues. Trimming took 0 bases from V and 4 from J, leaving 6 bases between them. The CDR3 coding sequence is TGTGCCAGCAGCCAAGATTTGAGCTATGGCTACACCTTC. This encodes CASSQDLSYGYTF.